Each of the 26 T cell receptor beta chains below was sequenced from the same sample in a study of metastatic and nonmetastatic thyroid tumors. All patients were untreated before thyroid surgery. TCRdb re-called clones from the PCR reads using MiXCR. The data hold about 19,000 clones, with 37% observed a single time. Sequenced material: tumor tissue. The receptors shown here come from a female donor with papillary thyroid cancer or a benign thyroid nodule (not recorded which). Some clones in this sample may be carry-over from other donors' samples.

In DNA form, the CDR3 reads TGTGCCAGCAGTTACTCGGGGGGGAGATTGACCGGGGAGCTGTTTTTT. This encodes CASSYSGGRLTGELFF. This chain joins TRBV6-6 and TRBJ2-2; 7 positions agree with TRBD2. This CDR3 region has 16 residues. Germline V gene data show CDR1 as MNHNY and CDR2 as SVGAGI (reference sequence). Trimming cost V 0 bases and J 5 bases; bases outside gene matches: 6.

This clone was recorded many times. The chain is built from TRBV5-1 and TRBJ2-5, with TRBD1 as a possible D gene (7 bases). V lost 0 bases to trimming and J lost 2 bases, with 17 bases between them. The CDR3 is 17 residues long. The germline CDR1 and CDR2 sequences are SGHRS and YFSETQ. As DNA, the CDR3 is TGCGCCAGCAGCTTGGTCCAGGGCAGGGGGGAACAAGAGACCCAGTACTTC. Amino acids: CASSLVQGRGEQETQYF.

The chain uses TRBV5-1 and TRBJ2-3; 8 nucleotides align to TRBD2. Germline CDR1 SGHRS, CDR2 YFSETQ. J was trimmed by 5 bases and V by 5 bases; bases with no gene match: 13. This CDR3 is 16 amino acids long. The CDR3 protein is CASRGQRGNRGDTQYF. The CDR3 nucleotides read TGCGCCAGCAGAGGCCAGCGGGGGAACCGAGGAGATACGCAGTATTTT.

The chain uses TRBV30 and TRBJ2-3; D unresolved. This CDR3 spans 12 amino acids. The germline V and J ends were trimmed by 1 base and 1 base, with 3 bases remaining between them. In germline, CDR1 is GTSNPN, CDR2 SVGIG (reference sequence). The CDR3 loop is CAWSEGTDTQYF. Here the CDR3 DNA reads TGTGCCTGGAGTGAGGGCACAGATACGCAGTATTTT.

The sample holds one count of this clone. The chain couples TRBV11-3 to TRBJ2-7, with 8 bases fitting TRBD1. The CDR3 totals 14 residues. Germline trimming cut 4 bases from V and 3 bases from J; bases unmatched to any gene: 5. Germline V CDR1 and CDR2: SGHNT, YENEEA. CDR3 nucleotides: TGTGCCAGCAGCTCTGGGACAGGCCGCTACGAGCAGTACTTC. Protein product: CASSSGTGRYEQYF.

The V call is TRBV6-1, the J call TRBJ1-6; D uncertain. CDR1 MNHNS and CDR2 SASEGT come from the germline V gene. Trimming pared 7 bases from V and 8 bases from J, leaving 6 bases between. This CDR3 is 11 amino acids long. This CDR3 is CASMEDSPLHF. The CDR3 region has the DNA TGTGCCAGCATGGAAGATTCACCCCTCCACTTT.

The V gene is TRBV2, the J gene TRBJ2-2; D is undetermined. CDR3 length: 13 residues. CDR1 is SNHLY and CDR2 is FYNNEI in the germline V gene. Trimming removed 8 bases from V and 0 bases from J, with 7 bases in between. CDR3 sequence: CASVRSNTGELFF. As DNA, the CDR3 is TGTGCCAGCGTGAGGTCGAACACCGGGGAGCTGTTTTTT.

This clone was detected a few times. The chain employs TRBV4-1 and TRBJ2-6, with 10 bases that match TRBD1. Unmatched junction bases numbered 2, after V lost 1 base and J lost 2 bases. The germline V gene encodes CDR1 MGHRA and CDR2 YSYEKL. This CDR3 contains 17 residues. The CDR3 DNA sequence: TGCGCCAGCAGCCAAGTGACAGGGGGCACTGGGGCCAACGTCCTGACTTTC. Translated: CASSQVTGGTGANVLTF.

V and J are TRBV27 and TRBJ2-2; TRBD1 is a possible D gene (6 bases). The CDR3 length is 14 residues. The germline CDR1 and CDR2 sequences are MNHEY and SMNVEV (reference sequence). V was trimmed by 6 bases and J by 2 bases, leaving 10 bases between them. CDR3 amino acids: CASSLRGNTGELFF. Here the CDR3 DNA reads TGTGCCAGCAGCCTCAGGGGTAACACCGGGGAGCTGTTTTTT.

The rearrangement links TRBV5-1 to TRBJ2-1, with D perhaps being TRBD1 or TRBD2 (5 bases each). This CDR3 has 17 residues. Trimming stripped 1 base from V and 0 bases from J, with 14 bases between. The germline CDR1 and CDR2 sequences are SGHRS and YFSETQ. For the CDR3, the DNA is TGCGCCAGCAGCTTGTTGGGGGTCCCGAGCTCCTACAATGAGCAGTTCTTC. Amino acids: CASSLLGVPSSYNEQFF.

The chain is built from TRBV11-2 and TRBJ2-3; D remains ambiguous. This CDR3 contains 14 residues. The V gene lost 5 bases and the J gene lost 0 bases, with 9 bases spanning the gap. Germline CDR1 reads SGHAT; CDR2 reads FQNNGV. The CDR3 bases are TGTGCCAGCAGCCCCCGTCCCAGCACAGATACGCAGTATTTT. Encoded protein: CASSPRPSTDTQYF.

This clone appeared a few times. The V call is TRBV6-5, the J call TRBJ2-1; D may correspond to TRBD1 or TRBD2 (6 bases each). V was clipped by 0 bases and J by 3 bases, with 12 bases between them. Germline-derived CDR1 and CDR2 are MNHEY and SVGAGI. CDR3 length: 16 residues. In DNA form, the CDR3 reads TGTGCCAGCAGTTACTCCCCGGGGGCAAGCTACAATGAGCAGTTCTTC. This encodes CASSYSPGASYNEQFF.

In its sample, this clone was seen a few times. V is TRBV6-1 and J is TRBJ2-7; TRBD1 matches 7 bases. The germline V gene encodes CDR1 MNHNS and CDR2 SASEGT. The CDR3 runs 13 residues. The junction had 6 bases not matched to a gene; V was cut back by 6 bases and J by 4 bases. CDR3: CASSQGVIYEQYF. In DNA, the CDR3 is TGTGCCAGCAGCCAGGGGGTAATTTACGAGCAGTACTTC.

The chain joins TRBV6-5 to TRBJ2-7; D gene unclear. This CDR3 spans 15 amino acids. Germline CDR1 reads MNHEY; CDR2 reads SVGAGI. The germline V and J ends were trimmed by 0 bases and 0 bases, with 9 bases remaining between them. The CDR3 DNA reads TGTGCCAGCAGTTACTCCTCACCCCCCTCCTACGAGCAGTACTTC. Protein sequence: CASSYSSPPSYEQYF.

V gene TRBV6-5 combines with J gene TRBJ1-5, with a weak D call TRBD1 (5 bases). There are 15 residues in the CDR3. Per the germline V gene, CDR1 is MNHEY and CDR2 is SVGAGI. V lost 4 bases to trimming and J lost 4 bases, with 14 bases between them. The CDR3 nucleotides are TGTGCCAGCAGTTCCGGGACTGGGGCAAATCAGCCCCAGCATTTT. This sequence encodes CASSSGTGANQPQHF.

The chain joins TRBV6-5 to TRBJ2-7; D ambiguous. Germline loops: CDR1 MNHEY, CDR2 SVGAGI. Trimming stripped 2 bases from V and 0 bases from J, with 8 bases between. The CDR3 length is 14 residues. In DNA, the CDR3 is TGTGCCAGCAGTTACAGGGCCAACTCCTACGAGCAGTACTTC. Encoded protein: CASSYRANSYEQYF.

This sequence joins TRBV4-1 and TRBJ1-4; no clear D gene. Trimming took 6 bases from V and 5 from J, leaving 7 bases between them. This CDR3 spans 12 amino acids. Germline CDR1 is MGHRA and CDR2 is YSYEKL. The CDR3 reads CASRTPNEKLFF. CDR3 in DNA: TGCGCCAGCAGAACCCCAAATGAAAAACTGTTTTTT.

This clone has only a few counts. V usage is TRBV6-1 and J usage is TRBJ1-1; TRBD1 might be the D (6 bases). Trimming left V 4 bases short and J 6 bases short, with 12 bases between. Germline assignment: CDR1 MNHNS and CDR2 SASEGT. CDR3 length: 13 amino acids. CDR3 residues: CASSVGTTPEAFF. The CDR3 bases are TGTGCCAGCAGTGTCGGGACAACCCCTGAAGCTTTCTTT.

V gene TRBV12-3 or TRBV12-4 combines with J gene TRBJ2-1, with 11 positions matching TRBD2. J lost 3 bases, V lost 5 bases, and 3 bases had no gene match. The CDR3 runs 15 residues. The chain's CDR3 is CASSLTSGGYNEQFF. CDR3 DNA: TGTGCCAGCAGTCTCACTAGCGGGGGCTACAATGAGCAGTTCTTC.

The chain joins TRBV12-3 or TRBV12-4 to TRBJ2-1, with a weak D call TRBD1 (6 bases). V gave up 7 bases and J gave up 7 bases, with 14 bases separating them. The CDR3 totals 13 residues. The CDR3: CASTPRGLNEQFF. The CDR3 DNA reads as TGTGCCAGCACCCCGAGGGGGTTGAATGAGCAGTTCTTC.

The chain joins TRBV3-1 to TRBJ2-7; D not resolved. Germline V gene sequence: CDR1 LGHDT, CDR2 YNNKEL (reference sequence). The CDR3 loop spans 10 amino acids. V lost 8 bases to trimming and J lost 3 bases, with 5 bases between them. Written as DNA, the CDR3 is TGTGCCAGCGGGGTCTACGAGCAGTACTTC. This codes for CASGVYEQYF.

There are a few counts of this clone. The CDR3 DNA sequence: TGTGCCAGCAGTTTGGACAGGGGGGATTACGAGCAGTACTTC. Protein product: CASSLDRGDYEQYF. The chain couples TRBV6-5 to TRBJ2-7, with 10 bases fitting TRBD1. Trimming cost V 4 bases and J 4 bases; bases outside gene matches: 4. Per the germline V gene, CDR1 is MNHEY and CDR2 is SVGAGI. This CDR3 is 14 amino acids long.

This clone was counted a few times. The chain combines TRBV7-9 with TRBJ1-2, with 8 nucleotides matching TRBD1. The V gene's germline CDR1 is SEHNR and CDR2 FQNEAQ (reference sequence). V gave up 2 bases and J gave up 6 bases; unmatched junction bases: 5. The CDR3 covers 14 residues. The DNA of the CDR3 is TGTGCCAGCAGCTTACTGACAGGGGCTAATGGCTACACCTTC. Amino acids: CASSLLTGANGYTF.

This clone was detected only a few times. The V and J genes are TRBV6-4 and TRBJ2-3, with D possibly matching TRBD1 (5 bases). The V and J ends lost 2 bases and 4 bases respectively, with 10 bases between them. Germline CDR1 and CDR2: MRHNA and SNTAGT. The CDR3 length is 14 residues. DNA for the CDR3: TGTGCCAGCAGTGACGGACATGGGGCAGATACGCAGTATTTT. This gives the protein CASSDGHGADTQYF.

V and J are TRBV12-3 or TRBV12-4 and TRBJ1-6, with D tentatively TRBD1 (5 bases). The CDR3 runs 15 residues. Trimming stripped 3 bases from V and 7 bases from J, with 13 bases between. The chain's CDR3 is CASSFELGENSPLHF. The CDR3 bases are TGTGCCAGCAGTTTTGAGTTGGGGGAGAATTCACCCCTCCACTTT.

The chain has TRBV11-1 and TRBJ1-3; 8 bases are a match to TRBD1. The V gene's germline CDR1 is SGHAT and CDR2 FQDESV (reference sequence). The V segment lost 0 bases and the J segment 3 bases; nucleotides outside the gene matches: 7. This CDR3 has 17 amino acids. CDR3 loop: CASSLAFTGGYGNTIYF. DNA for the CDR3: TGTGCCAGCAGCTTAGCATTCACAGGGGGTTATGGAAACACCATATATTTT.